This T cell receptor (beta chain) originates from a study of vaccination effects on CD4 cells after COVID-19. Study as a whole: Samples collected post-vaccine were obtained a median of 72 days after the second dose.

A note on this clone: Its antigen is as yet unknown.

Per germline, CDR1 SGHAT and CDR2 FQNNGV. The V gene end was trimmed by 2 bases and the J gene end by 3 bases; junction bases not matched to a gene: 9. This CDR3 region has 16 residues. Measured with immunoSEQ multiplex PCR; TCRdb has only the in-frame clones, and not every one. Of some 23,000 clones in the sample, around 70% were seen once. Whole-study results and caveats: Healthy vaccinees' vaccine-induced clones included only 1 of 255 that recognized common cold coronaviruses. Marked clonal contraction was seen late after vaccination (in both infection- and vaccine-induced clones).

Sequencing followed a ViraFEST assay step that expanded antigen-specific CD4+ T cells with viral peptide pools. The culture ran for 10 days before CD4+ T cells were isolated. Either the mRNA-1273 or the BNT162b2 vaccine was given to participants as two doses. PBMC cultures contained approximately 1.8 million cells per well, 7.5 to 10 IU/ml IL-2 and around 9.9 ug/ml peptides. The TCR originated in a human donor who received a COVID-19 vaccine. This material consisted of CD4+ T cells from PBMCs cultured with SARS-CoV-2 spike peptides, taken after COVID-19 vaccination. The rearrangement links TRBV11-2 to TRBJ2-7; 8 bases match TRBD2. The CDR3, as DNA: TGTGCCAGCAGCTTACAGGTTGGGCGGGGGGACTACGAGCAGTACTTC. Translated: CASSLQVGRGDYEQYF.